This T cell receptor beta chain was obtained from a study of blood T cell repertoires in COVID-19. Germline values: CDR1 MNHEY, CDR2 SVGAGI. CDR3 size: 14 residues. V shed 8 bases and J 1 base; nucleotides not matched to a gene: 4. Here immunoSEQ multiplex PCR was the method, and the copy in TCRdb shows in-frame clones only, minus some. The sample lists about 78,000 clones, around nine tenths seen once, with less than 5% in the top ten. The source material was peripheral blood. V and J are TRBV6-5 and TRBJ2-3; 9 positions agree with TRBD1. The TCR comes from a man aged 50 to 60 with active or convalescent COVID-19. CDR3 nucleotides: TGTGCCAGCCTCAGGACAGGGGGCACAGATACGCAGTATTTT. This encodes CASLRTGGTDTQYF.